The 22 T cell receptor beta chains below all came from one sample that was sequenced in a study of Ad26.COV2.S vaccination and SARS-CoV-2 variants. The treatment denotes: roughly 20 received Ad26.COV2.S at low or high dose, single or two shots; 5 received placebo; per-sample allocation not given. Collection of the samples took place on day 63 after the first injection of vaccine or placebo. Some clones are missing from TCRdb's copy, which holds only in-frame ones; the method was immunoSEQ multiplex PCR. The data show roughly 250,000 clones, with roughly nine tenths seen just once and less than 3.5% held by the top ten. This sample comprised peripheral blood, obtained in a trial of Ad26.COV2.S vaccine versus placebo. The receptors were gathered from a person aged 18 to 65 who received the Ad26.COV2.S COVID-19 vaccine or a placebo.

This clone was seen only once. This chain uses TRBV6-2 or TRBV6-3 with TRBJ1-2; D might be TRBD1 (6 bases). CDR1 and CDR2 from the germline V gene are MNHEY and SVGEGT. Deletions cut 0 bases from V and 4 bases from J, with 12 bases between. The CDR3 extends over 15 amino acids. This CDR3 reads CASSYSTGRGYGYTF. The CDR3 DNA is TGTGCCAGCAGTTACTCGACAGGAAGAGGCTATGGCTACACCTTC.

The chain recombines TRBV5-4 with TRBJ2-7; D is uncertain. CDR1 is SGHNT, CDR2 YYREEE, per germline (reference sequence). This CDR3 has 14 amino acids. V was trimmed by 0 bases and J by 2 bases, leaving 9 bases between them. For the CDR3, the DNA is TGTGCCAGCAGCTTGGTCACGGCTACCTACGAGCAGTACTTC. It is translated as CASSLVTATYEQYF. Complete variable domain (other parts from reference TRBV5-4 and TRBJ2-7): ETGVTQSPTHLIKTRGQQVTLRCSSQSGHNTVSWYQQALGQGPQFIFQYYREEENGRGNFPPRFSGLQFPNYSSELNVNALELDDSALYLCASSLVTATYEQYFGPGTRLTVT.

The rearrangement joins TRBV4-2 to TRBJ1-3; D not certain. V dropped 1 base and J dropped 2 bases, with 3 bases sitting between them. The CDR3 covers 13 residues. The germline V gene encodes CDR1 LGHNA and CDR2 YNFKEQ. CDR3 coding DNA: TGTGCCAGCAGCCAAGCCACTGGAAACACCATATATTTT. Protein sequence: CASSQATGNTIYF.

A remark on this clone: Other DNA sequences of this sample code for an identical CDR3. This chain connects TRBV3-1 (or the pseudogene TRBV3-2) to TRBJ1-1; D remains ambiguous. There are 14 residues in the CDR3. V was pared by 3 bases and J by 2 bases, with 10 bases between. Germline V gives CDR1 LGHDT, CDR2 YNNKEL (reference sequence). The CDR3 DNA sequence: TGTGCCAGCAGCCATTTGCAAGGAAACACTGAAGCTTTCTTT. It specifies CASSHLQGNTEAFF.

The chain is built from TRBV5-1 and TRBJ2-3; D is tentatively TRBD1 or TRBD2 (5 bases each). Deletions cut 4 bases from V and 0 bases from J, with 9 bases between. Per germline, CDR1 SGHRS and CDR2 YFSETQ. This CDR3 has 14 residues. The CDR3 DNA reads TGCGCCAGCAGCCAGGGACGGAGCACAGATACGCAGTATTTT. This sequence encodes CASSQGRSTDTQYF.

V gene TRBV5-4 combines with J gene TRBJ2-1; unclear D gene. V lost 0 bases and J 2 bases, leaving 9 bases between the germline ends. CDR1 and CDR2 from the germline V gene are SGHNT and YYREEE (reference sequence). The CDR3 contains 15 residues. CDR3 region: CASSLVVGPYNEQFF. CDR3 sequence (DNA): TGTGCCAGCAGCTTGGTAGTAGGCCCCTACAATGAGCAGTTCTTC. The full variable domain, with the rest looked up from reference TRBV5-4 and TRBJ2-1, is ETGVTQSPTHLIKTRGQQVTLRCSSQSGHNTVSWYQQALGQGPQFIFQYYREEENGRGNFPPRFSGLQFPNYSSELNVNALELDDSALYLCASSLVVGPYNEQFFGPGTRLTVL.

The genes are TRBV7-9 and TRBJ2-1; D is possibly TRBD1 or TRBD2 (5 bases each). CDR1 is SEHNR, CDR2 FQNEAQ, per germline (reference sequence). V was pared by 7 bases and J by 8 bases, with 21 bases between. This CDR3 is 15 amino acids long. The CDR3 DNA follows: TGTGCCAGCAACCAAATGGGACCCCAATTGGATGAGCAGTTCTTC. It translates to CASNQMGPQLDEQFF.

Of note for this clone: The junction and the germline gene differ at one end; a read error may be behind it. This chain links TRBV7-7 with TRBJ2-5; 9 bases fit TRBD1. This CDR3 has 14 residues. CDR1 is SSHAT and CDR2 is FNYEAQ in the germline V gene (reference sequence). The CDR3 region has the DNA TGTGCTAGCAGCTTGGCAGGACAGGGGGAGACCCAGTACTTC. Amino acid sequence: CASSLAGQGETQYF.

This rearrangement joins TRBV5-1 to TRBJ2-1; 8 bases match TRBD2. The CDR3 spans 15 residues. V lost 2 bases to trimming and J lost 6 bases; unmatched junction nucleotides: 7. Germline V gene data show CDR1 as SGHRS and CDR2 as YFSETQ. This CDR3 is CASSLTAGGGNEQFF. The DNA of the CDR3 is TGCGCCAGCAGCTTAACGGCGGGAGGAGGCAATGAGCAGTTCTTC.

The J gene is TRBJ1-1, the V gene TRBV5-5; 7 bases map to TRBD1. J was trimmed by 0 bases and V by 3 bases; bases with no gene match: 2. Looked up from germline, CDR1 is SGHKS and CDR2 is YYEKEE (reference sequence). This CDR3 comprises 14 residues. CDR3 bases: TGTGCCAGCAGCTGGACAGGCATGAACACTGAAGCTTTCTTT. Amino acid sequence: CASSWTGMNTEAFF.

This rearrangement joins TRBV4-2 to TRBJ1-5, with 7 bases that match TRBD1. Germline V gives CDR1 LGHNA, CDR2 YNFKEQ. V was clipped by 3 bases and J by 7 bases; unmatched bases: 9. This CDR3 spans 15 amino acids. The CDR3 sequence is CASSQADRERQPQHF. As DNA, the CDR3 is TGTGCCAGCAGCCAGGCCGACAGGGAGAGGCAGCCCCAGCATTTT.

This clone is a singleton in its sample. The chain employs TRBV7-2 and TRBJ1-2, with no clear D. The CDR3 is made up of 14 amino acids. Trimming pared 0 bases from V and 7 bases from J, leaving 12 bases between. Germline V gives CDR1 SGHTA, CDR2 FQGNSA. For the CDR3, the DNA is TGTGCCAGCAGCTTAGCGGAAAGAATGGGTGGCTACACCTTC. Translated: CASSLAERMGGYTF. Looking up the rest from reference TRBV7-2 and TRBJ1-2 gives the full variable domain: GAGVSQSPSNKVTEKGKDVELRCDPISGHTALYWYRQSLGQGLEFLIYFQGNSAPDKSGLPSDRFSAERTGGSVSTLTIQRTQQEDSAVYLCASSLAERMGGYTFGSGTRLTVV.

This clone showed up just once. The gene calls are TRBV7-6 and TRBJ1-4; D is undetermined. The CDR3 covers 14 residues. Germline CDR1 SGHVS, CDR2 FNYEAQ. Trimming took 5 bases from V and 5 from J, leaving 12 bases between them. The CDR3 DNA is TGTGCCAGCAGCCCTGGACTTACAAATGAAAAACTGTTTTTT. Protein product: CASSPGLTNEKLFF.

The chain has TRBV5-1 and TRBJ2-1; 7 nucleotides align to TRBD2. This CDR3 is built from 15 residues. V was pared by 0 bases and J by 6 bases, with 6 bases of the junction left unmatched. CDR1 and CDR2 from the germline V gene are SGHRS and YFSETQ. CDR3 amino acids: CASSLAGGTSNEQFF. The CDR3 DNA reads as TGCGCCAGCAGCTTGGCGGGGGGTACTTCCAATGAGCAGTTCTTC.

The rearrangement links TRBV11-1 to TRBJ2-3; D ambiguous. Germline values: CDR1 SGHAT, CDR2 FQDESV (reference sequence). The CDR3 is 15 amino acids. The V end was cut by 4 bases, the J end by 7 bases, with 18 bases between. The CDR3 DNA sequence: TGTGCCAGCAGCTCCCCCTCACTCCGCCAACATACGCAGTATTTT. Protein product: CASSSPSLRQHTQYF.

In this sample, this clone turned up a few times. The rearrangement joins TRBV4-1 to TRBJ2-3; 7 bases fit TRBD1. CDR3 length: 15 amino acids. Germline V gene lookup returns CDR1 MGHRA and CDR2 YSYEKL. With 1 base clipped from V and 4 bases from J, the junction kept 5 bases outside the gene matches. DNA of the CDR3: TGCGCCAGCAGCCAAGTAGACAGGGATGCAGATACGCAGTATTTT. Its protein product is CASSQVDRDADTQYF.

The J gene is TRBJ1-3, the V gene TRBV11-2, with D possibly being TRBD1 (6 bases). V was cut by 6 bases and J by 0 bases, with 12 bases left in between. The germline CDR1 and CDR2 sequences are SGHAT and FQNNGV. The CDR3 runs to 15 residues. The CDR3: CASSRGGSSGNTIYF. As DNA, the CDR3 is TGTGCCAGCAGTAGGGGGGGGAGCTCTGGAAACACCATATATTTT.

CDR3 loop: CASSVPRDSLQGETQYF. The CDR3 DNA is TGTGCCAGCAGCGTGCCCCGGGACTCGTTGCAGGGGGAGACCCAGTACTTC. The chain carries TRBV9 and TRBJ2-5, with D possibly called TRBD1 or TRBD2 (6 bases each). Trimming removed 2 bases from V and 5 bases from J, with 22 bases in between. Germline loops: CDR1 SGDLS, CDR2 YYNGEE. The CDR3 runs 17 residues.

This chain connects TRBV29-1 to TRBJ1-5, with 9 positions matching TRBD1. Germline assignment: CDR1 SQVTM and CDR2 ANQGSEA. The CDR3 is 15 residues long. V was pared by 7 bases and J by 0 bases, with 7 bases of the junction left unmatched. In DNA, the CDR3 is TGCAGCGCCGCCACAGGGGGCAGTAGCAATCAGCCCCAGCATTTT. This gives the protein CSAATGGSSNQPQHF.

The chain's CDR3 is CASSLDGASGEQYV. The CDR3 coding sequence is TGTGCCAGCAGCTTAGACGGCGCGTCGGGCGAGCAGTACGTC. This sequence joins TRBV7-9 and TRBJ2-7, with no clear D. The germline V and J ends were trimmed by 1 base and 6 bases, with 13 bases remaining between them. The CDR3 has 14 residues. CDR1 and CDR2 (germline): SEHNR, FQNEAQ (reference sequence).

The chain employs TRBV7-2 and TRBJ2-5; 9 bases line up with TRBD2. In germline, CDR1 is SGHTA, CDR2 FQGNSA. Trimming removed 1 base from V and 5 bases from J; junction bases left unmatched: 5. The CDR3 totals 15 residues. The CDR3: CASSLDSGGRETQYF. In DNA form, the CDR3 reads TGTGCCAGCAGCTTAGATAGCGGGGGCAGGGAGACCCAGTACTTC.

The chain uses TRBV5-1 and TRBJ2-5; TRBD1 is a possible D gene (5 bases). CDR1 and CDR2 from the germline V gene are SGHRS and YFSETQ. Trimming left V 0 bases short and J 3 bases short, with 9 bases between. The CDR3 is made up of 14 amino acids. The CDR3 reads CASSLGQTEETQYF. The CDR3 nucleotides read TGCGCCAGCAGCTTGGGACAGACAGAAGAGACCCAGTACTTC.